This T cell receptor (beta chain) was found in a study of blood T cells in healthy people across ages (dated by TCRdb to 2013 to 2016). For context, the study as a whole: Template switching captured roughly one uniquely barcoded TCR beta cDNA molecule per two T cells in model experiments. Age-related changes in TCR beta repertoire diversity were measured in the study by deep sequencing normalized with unique cDNA molecular identifiers. The donors were divided into four age groups: young (average around 16 years), middle-aged (roughly 42), aged (approximately 62) and long-lived (about 84). Donors of different ages were randomly distributed across sequencing lanes to avoid experimental bias. The study analyzed two additional independent replicas of 1 million unique cDNA reads from the same blood draw for two donors, one aged 18 to 30 and one aged 80 or older. The research as a whole found: Compared with the aged group, the long-lived group had more naive CD4+ T cells, fewer expanded clones and increased TCR diversity, a pattern suggesting age selection. Observed TCR beta diversity correlated strongly with the percentage of naive T cells measured by flow cytometry. Donor CMV infection status was unknown, potentially confounding age-related changes in expanded clonotypes. As age increased, observed TCR beta diversity per million T cells dropped in a roughly linear way, and a significant reduction was already evident by age 40. Estimates of total diversity from one million sequenced T cells were regarded as lower bounds and underestimates. Conclusive comparison of naive and antigen-experienced compartments was prevented by the profiling of bulk unsorted PBMCs.

This clonotype turned up a few times. It lacks a known antigen. Within one base of it there is no much larger clone, and no base qualities were kept. Trimming costs V 1 base and J 7 bases, and their ends lie 17 bases apart. From the cysteine through the phenylalanine, the CDR3 covers 15 amino acids. Left in the record is the CDR3 DNA by itself, 45 bases read in frame from the first base. CDR1 and CDR2 are read off the germline V gene (reference sequence) as SEHNR and FQNEAQ. The library was obtained by 5' RACE. Reads for this sample came from an Illumina HiSeq 2500. The second PCR ran for about 7 to 11 cycles and used a J-beta primer mix along with a sample-barcoded 5' primer. A template-switch 5' adaptor carrying 12 random nucleotides introduced a unique molecular identifier onto each TCR beta cDNA molecule. At least 3 million CDR3-containing paired-end reads were obtained from each sample. First-strand cDNA synthesis was performed from all RNA using the Mint cDNA synthesis kit, with priming by a TRBC-specific oligonucleotide. After uracil-DNA glycosylase treatment, a first 18-cycle PCR used universal primers M1SS and BC2_uni_R on all cDNA. Regarding the original processing steps: For normalization, 1 million high-quality reads, each with a distinct molecular identifier, were randomly selected from each sample. Instead of being binned into consensus sequences, reads that shared molecular identifiers were thrown out. MiTCR, run with a Q25 quality threshold and the strictest error-elimination algorithm, handled CDR3 identification, clonotype clustering and error correction. A nonparametric unseen species model with Euler transformation was used to estimate lower-bound total TCR beta diversity. The public sequencing data were trimmed at Q25 with fastp and processed into clonotypes with MiXCR by TCRdb, which kept only in-frame beta chains. Each entry is one CDR3 protein sequence, shown with its most common DNA and genes. TCRdb assigned the V and J calls; the authors' analysis was not used. The sample records 650,000 to 1,000,000 distinct CDR3 sequences, around 36% of which are singletons. Approximately 13% of the sample goes to the ten largest clones.

Donors were a few dozen systemically healthy Caucasian individuals from Russia aged roughly 6 to 100 years. Roughly 9 milliliters of peripheral blood were drawn from each donor into EDTA-treated Vacutainer tubes. Ficoll-Paque density-gradient centrifugation was used to isolate PBMCs, with at least 7 million per sample. Trizol reagent was used to extract total RNA from PBMCs, with at least 6 micrograms per sample. The percentages of naive CD45RAhigh/CD27high T cells were determined by flow cytometry on a PBMC aliquot from every donor. This sequence originates from a man aged 18 to 29 in good health. The rearrangement combines TRBV7-9 with TRBJ2-7, with no D gene named confidently. The sample consisted of blood. This receptor carries the CDR3 CASSLVGLETGEQYF. The DNA sequence is given as TGTGCCAGCAGCTTAGTAGGGCTCGAAACGGGTGAGCAGTACTTC.